Reported below is one TCR beta chain. The antigen is unknown. The PCR was carried out with 60 Vbeta primers and 13 Jbeta primers. The data were produced by immunoSEQ multiplex PCR, yet TCRdb's version contains in-frame clones alone and is incomplete. This sample has fewer than 200,000 clones, with 82% found just once. The record originates from a study of cytomegalovirus exposure and HLA in healthy donors. Whole-study findings and limits: Later analysis demonstrated an association between a missense DCLRE1C variant and TCR beta V- and J-gene trimming.

This receptor was identified in a male donor in good health and CMV-seronegative. Sequencing input: PBMCs.

The CDR3 DNA is TGTGCCAGTAGTCAGGGTTGGACAGATACGCAGTATTTT. This sequence encodes CASSQGWTDTQYF. The V gene is TRBV19, the J gene TRBJ2-3, with D possibly being TRBD1 (5 bases). Germline lookup yields CDR1 LNHDA and CDR2 SQIVND (reference sequence). CDR3 length: 13 amino acids. With 5 bases removed from V and 3 bases from J, the gap between germline ends came to 9 bases. The full variable domain, rest sourced from reference TRBV19 and TRBJ2-3, is DGGITQSPKYLFRKEGQNVTLSCEQNLNHDAMYWYRQDPGQGLRLIYYSQIVNDFQKGDIAEGYSVSREKKESFPLTVTSAQKNPTAFYLCASSQGWTDTQYFGPGTRLTVL.